This T cell receptor beta chain was obtained from a study of cytomegalovirus exposure and HLA in healthy donors. Regarding the study as a whole: While the bulk of TCR sequences proved rare, some public TCRs turned up in many donors. TCR beta V segments were, for the most part, productive about 87% or about 30% of the time in an earlier analysis. Reports indicated that the classifier achieved high specificity and sensitivity in diagnosing cytomegalovirus status. Later analysis indicated greater clonal expansion among HLA-associated TCR beta chains than among equally common other chains.

The CDR3 runs 17 residues. V lost 3 bases and J lost 5; bases outside the gene matches: 11. The germline V gene encodes CDR1 SGHTA and CDR2 FQGTGA. As regards this clone: The antigen is unknown.

PCR employed 60 Vbeta and 13 Jbeta primers. Only in-frame clones appear in the TCRdb table, and some are missing; sequencing was by immunoSEQ multiplex PCR. Of over 30,000 clones listed, roughly 84% are singletons. The sequencing input was PBMCs. This receptor was taken from a woman between 18 and 29 years old in good health and CMV-seronegative. This chain connects TRBV7-3 to TRBJ2-1; 9 bases align to TRBD2. CDR3 loop: CASSFRGPGLADNEQFF. CDR3 DNA: TGTGCCAGCAGCTTCCGAGGACCGGGACTAGCAGACAATGAGCAGTTCTTC.